This T cell receptor beta chain was profiled in a study of T cell changes during pregnancy in multiple sclerosis (dated by TCRdb to about 2019). Background on the whole study: In women with multiple sclerosis, the researchers looked at how the T cell repertoire shifted as pregnancy progressed.

The library relied on the immunoSEQ multiplex PCR assay. Here the immuneACCESS table is served through TCRdb, limited to in-frame sequences with V and J called. Missing clones are a known gap in these copies; in checked studies unresolved V genes cover under half, and the rest lacks a known reason. The sample has some 87,000 clones on record, 90% to 95% of them singletons. The top ten constitute around 1% of the sample. As concerns this clone: Its antigen target is currently unknown. No much larger clone exists at a distance of one base, and base qualities are not known.

Sequencing was performed on peripheral blood, taken in the second trimester of pregnancy. The sequence was collected from a female donor with multiple sclerosis, enrolled in a pregnancy study.

The bases are TGTGCCAGCAGACCTAGGACGGGGCGGGACGGGGAGCTGTTTTTT. It specifies CASRPRTGRDGELFF. The rearranged chain carries TRBV5-4 and TRBJ2-2, with TRBD2 as a weak D call on 6 bases. CDR1 and CDR2 were assigned from the germline V gene (reference sequence) as SGHNT and YYREEE. Including cysteine and phenylalanine, the CDR3 has 15 amino acids. Only CDR3 DNA is held: 45 bases, read in frame from base 1. Trimming at the junction amounts to 5 bases on V and 7 bases on J, and the germline ends lie 18 bases apart.